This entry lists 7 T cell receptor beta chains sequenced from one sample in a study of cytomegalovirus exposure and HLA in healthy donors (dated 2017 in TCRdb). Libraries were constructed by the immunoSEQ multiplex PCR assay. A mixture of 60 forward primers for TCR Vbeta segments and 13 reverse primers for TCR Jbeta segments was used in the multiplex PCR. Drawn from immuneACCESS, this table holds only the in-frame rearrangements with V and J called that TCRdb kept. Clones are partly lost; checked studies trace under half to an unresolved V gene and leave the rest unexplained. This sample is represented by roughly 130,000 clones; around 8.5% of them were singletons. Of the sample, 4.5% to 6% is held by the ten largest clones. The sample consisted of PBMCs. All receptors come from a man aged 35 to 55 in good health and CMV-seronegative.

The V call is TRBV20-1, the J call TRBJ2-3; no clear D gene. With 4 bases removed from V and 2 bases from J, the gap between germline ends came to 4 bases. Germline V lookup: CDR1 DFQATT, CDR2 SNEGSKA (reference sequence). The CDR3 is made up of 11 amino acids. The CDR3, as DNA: TGCAGTGCTACATTCACAGATACGCAGTATTTT. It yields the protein CSATFTDTQYF.

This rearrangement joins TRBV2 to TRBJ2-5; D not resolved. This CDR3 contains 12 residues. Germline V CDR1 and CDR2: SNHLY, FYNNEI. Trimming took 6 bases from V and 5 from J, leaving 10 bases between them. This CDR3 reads CASRESAETQYF. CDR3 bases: TGTGCCAGCAGGGAGAGTGCGGAGACCCAGTACTTC.

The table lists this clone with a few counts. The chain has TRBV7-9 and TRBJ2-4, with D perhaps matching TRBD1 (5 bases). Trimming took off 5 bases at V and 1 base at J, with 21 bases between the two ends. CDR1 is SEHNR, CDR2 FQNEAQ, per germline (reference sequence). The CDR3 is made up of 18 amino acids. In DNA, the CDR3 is TGTGCCAGCAGCCGCCTTCAGGGTGTGGTTGTGGCCAAAAACATTCAGTACTTC. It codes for CASSRLQGVVVAKNIQYF.

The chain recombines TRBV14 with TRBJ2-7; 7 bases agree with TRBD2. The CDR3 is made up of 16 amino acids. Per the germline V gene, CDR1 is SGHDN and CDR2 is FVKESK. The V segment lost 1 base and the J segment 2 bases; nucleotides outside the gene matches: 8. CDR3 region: CASSQVGGPIPYEQYF. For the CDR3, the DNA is TGTGCCAGCAGCCAAGTGGGAGGGCCGATCCCCTACGAGCAGTACTTC.

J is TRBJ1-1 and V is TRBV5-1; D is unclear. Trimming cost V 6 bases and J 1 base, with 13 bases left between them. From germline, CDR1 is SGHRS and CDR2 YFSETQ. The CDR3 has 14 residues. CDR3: CASTDQTANTEAFF. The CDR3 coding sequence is TGCGCCAGCACAGACCAAACAGCGAACACTGAAGCTTTCTTT.

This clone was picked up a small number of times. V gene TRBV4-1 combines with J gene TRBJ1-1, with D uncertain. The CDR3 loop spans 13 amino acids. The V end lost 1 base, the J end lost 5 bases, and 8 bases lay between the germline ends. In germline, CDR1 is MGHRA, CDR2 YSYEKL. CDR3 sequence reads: CASSQVGGTEAFF. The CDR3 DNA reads TGCGCCAGCAGCCAAGTAGGAGGGACTGAAGCTTTCTTT.

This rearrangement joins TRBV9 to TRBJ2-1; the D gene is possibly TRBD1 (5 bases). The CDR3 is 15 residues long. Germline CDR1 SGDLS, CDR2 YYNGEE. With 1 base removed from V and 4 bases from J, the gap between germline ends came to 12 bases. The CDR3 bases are TGTGCCAGCAGCGTACAGGGTGACCCTTACAATGAGCAGTTCTTC. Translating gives CASSVQGDPYNEQFF. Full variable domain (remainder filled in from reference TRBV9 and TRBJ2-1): DSGVTQTPKHLITATGQRVTLRCSPRSGDLSVYWYQQSLDQGLQFLIQYYNGEERAKGNILERFSAQQFPDLHSELNLSSLELGDSALYFCASSVQGDPYNEQFFGPGTRLTVL.